These 26 T cell receptor beta chains share one sample of origin, sequenced in a study of post-analysis software for immune sequencing data. The TCR beta cDNA libraries contained unique molecular identifiers. TCRdb passed the PCR reads through MiXCR, listing each CDR3 protein once. The profile shows about 160,000 distinct CDR3 sequences, around 34% of them singletons. The source material was blood, sampled after autologous hematopoietic stem cell transplantation. These receptors were collected from a girl aged 10-17 years with multiple sclerosis.

This clonotype was picked up many times. The rearrangement joins TRBV6-4 to TRBJ2-6, with D perhaps matching TRBD1 (6 bases). CDR1 MRHNA and CDR2 SNTAGT come from the germline V gene. This CDR3 has 16 amino acids. The V and J ends lost 8 bases and 3 bases respectively, with 17 bases between them. The CDR3 nucleotides are TGTGCCAGCGCCCCGGCAGGGGCGAGTGGGGCCAACGTCCTGACTTTC. Amino acids: CASAPAGASGANVLTF.

This chain connects TRBV28 to TRBJ2-1, with 7 bases aligning to TRBD2. The CDR3 is 15 amino acids. From germline, CDR1 is MDHEN and CDR2 SYDVKM. After removal of 3 bases from V and 9 bases from J, the junction contained 11 bases not matched to a gene. In DNA form, the CDR3 reads TGTGCCAGCAGTTTCCGTCGGTGGGAGGGAGGTGAGCAGTTCTTC. The encoded protein is CASSFRRWEGGEQFF.

The chain combines TRBV11-2 with TRBJ1-2; 8 positions agree with TRBD1. Losses at the gene ends were 3 bases for V and 8 bases for J; bases not matched to a gene: 20. The CDR3 sequence is 18 residues long. Germline V gene sequence: CDR1 SGHAT, CDR2 FQNNGV. The CDR3 nucleotides are TGTGCCAGCAGCTTTGGGTTGAGGACAGGGAACCTCGGGGGAGGCTACACCTTC. Translating it yields CASSFGLRTGNLGGGYTF.

The rearrangement joins TRBV12-3 or TRBV12-4 to TRBJ2-1; 9 bases line up with TRBD2. The ends lost 2 bases at V and 6 bases at J; junction bases unmatched: 5. The CDR3 has 15 residues. CDR3 sequence (DNA): TGTGCCAGCAGTTTACACCTAGCGGGGTCCAATGAGCAGTTCTTC. Amino acid sequence: CASSLHLAGSNEQFF.

Only a few counts were recorded for this clonotype. The rearrangement links TRBV15 to TRBJ2-1; 11 bases fit TRBD2. There are 13 residues in the CDR3. Looked up from germline, CDR1 is LNHNV and CDR2 is YYDKDF (reference sequence). The V and J ends lost 4 bases and 12 bases, in that order; junction bases with no gene match: 5. CDR3 amino acids: CATSIQLAGVQFF. DNA of the CDR3: TGTGCCACCAGCATACAACTAGCGGGAGTGCAGTTCTTC. Looking up the rest from reference TRBV15 and TRBJ2-1 gives the full variable domain: DAMVIQNPRYQVTQFGKPVTLSCSQTLNHNVMYWYQQKSSQAPKLLFHYYDKDFNNEADTPDNFQSRRPNTSFCFLDIRSPGLGDTAMYLCATSIQLAGVQFFGPGTRLTVL.

This clonotype was counted between two and nine times. This chain uses TRBV7-3 with TRBJ2-1, with 9 bases aligning to TRBD2. CDR1 is SGHTA and CDR2 is FQGTGA in the germline V gene. The CDR3 length is 18 residues. V lost 2 bases, J lost 1 base, and 9 bases stayed unmatched. Here the CDR3 reads CASSLLAGAGVSYNEQFF. CDR3 DNA sequence: TGTGCCAGCAGCTTATTAGCGGGAGCGGGGGTTTCCTACAATGAGCAGTTCTTC.

This chain joins TRBV6-1 and TRBJ1-2, with D unclear. The CDR3 runs 12 residues. V lost 7 bases and J lost 5, with 11 bases in between. Germline values: CDR1 MNHNS, CDR2 SASEGT. The CDR3, as DNA: TGTGCCAGCAATGGGGTAGGGTATGGCTACACCTTC. This sequence encodes CASNGVGYGYTF.

The chain joins TRBV5-6 to TRBJ2-7; 8 nucleotides agree with TRBD2. The germline V gene has CDR1 SGHDT and CDR2 YYEEEE. The CDR3 has 13 amino acids. V dropped 4 bases and J dropped 7; count of bases not matched to a gene: 7. CDR3 sequence (DNA): TGTGCCAGCAGCCCGAGCGGGAGTGGGGAGCAGTACTTC. Protein sequence: CASSPSGSGEQYF.

The rearrangement joins TRBV19 to TRBJ2-7, with D possibly matching TRBD1 (7 bases). From germline, CDR1 is LNHDA and CDR2 SQIVND (reference sequence). The CDR3 sequence is 13 residues long. Between the trimmed V and J ends, which lost 7 bases and 3 bases, there was a span of 13 bases. The CDR3 is CASNRQGGYEQYF. For the CDR3, the DNA is TGTGCCAGTAATCGACAGGGAGGCTACGAGCAGTACTTC.

This clonotype was observed a few times. The CDR3 nucleotides read TGTGCCAGCAGCCAAGAGGGGGGACTAGCGGCCTACAATGAGCAGTTCTTC. It encodes CASSQEGGLAAYNEQFF. The chain joins TRBV3-1 to TRBJ2-1; the match to TRBD2 covers 11 bases. Trimming cost V 0 bases and J 2 bases; bases outside gene matches: 3. CDR3 size: 17 residues. In germline, CDR1 is LGHDT, CDR2 YNNKEL (reference sequence).

The chain combines TRBV7-2 with TRBJ2-1, with 13 positions matching TRBD2. The CDR3 has 19 amino acids. Germline-derived CDR1 and CDR2 are SGHTA and FQGNSA. V was pared by 4 bases and J by 2 bases, with 11 bases of the junction left unmatched. The CDR3 nucleotides read TGTGCCAGCAGCTGGGGACTAGCGGGAAAGAGGGGGGCCTACAATGAGCAGTTCTTC. It specifies CASSWGLAGKRGAYNEQFF.

The chain carries TRBV3-1 and TRBJ2-5; TRBD2 agrees at 11 bases. This CDR3 comprises 15 residues. The V and J ends lost 4 bases and 5 bases, in that order; junction bases with no gene match: 6. Germline V lookup: CDR1 LGHDT, CDR2 YNNKEL (reference sequence). The CDR3 region is CASSPGTSGTETQYF. In DNA, the CDR3 is TGTGCCAGCAGCCCAGGGACTAGCGGTACTGAGACCCAGTACTTC.

In DNA form, the CDR3 reads TGTGCCAGCAGTTTGAACTCTGGGGCCAACGTCCTGACTTTC. Translated, it gives CASSLNSGANVLTF. The J gene is TRBJ2-6, the V gene TRBV12-3 or TRBV12-4; unclear D gene. This CDR3 contains 14 residues. V was trimmed by 3 bases and J by 0 bases, leaving 3 bases between them.

This clonotype came up a few times. V usage is TRBV20-1 and J usage is TRBJ2-1; weak D call: TRBD2 (5 bases). V was cut by 1 base and J by 5 bases, with 6 bases left in between. This CDR3 region has 12 residues. The germline gives CDR1 DFQATT, CDR2 SNEGSKA (reference sequence). CDR3 region: CSARVGDNEQFF. The CDR3 DNA sequence: TGCAGTGCTAGAGTGGGAGACAATGAGCAGTTCTTC.

The genes are TRBV28 and TRBJ2-3; 9 bases are a match to TRBD1. The CDR3 consists of 17 residues. Per germline, CDR1 MDHEN and CDR2 SYDVKM. Unmatched junction bases numbered 7, after V lost 1 base and J lost 2 bases. The CDR3 DNA is TGTGCCAGCAGTTTATATTGGTACAGGGGGCCCACAGATACGCAGTATTTT. It yields the protein CASSLYWYRGPTDTQYF.

This clonotype was recorded a few times. The chain links TRBV7-2 to TRBJ2-3, with D uncertain. This CDR3 comprises 12 residues. Germline CDR1 is SGHTA and CDR2 is FQGNSA. V was cut by 5 bases and J by 7 bases, with 10 bases left in between. For the CDR3, the DNA is TGTGCCAGCAGCCAGGCCAGCTATACGCAGTATTTT. It yields the protein CASSQASYTQYF.

V and J are TRBV7-3 and TRBJ2-6; no reliable D call. The V gene's germline CDR1 is SGHTA and CDR2 FQGTGA. The V end lost 1 base, the J end lost 0 bases, and 10 bases lay between the germline ends. This CDR3 is built from 17 residues. CDR3 sequence: CASSLNPLNSGANVLTF. The CDR3 DNA is TGTGCCAGCAGCTTAAACCCATTGAACTCTGGGGCCAACGTCCTGACTTTC.

A remark on this clonotype: A much larger clone is a single base away; this may be a read error. V usage is TRBV6-6 and J usage is TRBJ2-5, with D unresolved. The germline V gene has CDR1 MNHNY and CDR2 SVGAGI (reference sequence). There are 12 residues in the CDR3. The CDR3 protein is CASGRVQETRYF. The CDR3 region has the DNA TGTGCCAGCGGTAGAGTCCAAGAGACCCGGTACTTC.

This clonotype was recorded only once. At one end the junction does not follow the germline gene, possibly because of a read error. Here the CDR3 reads CACSQDGTSAYNEQFF. CDR3 bases: TGTGCCTGCAGCCAAGATGGGACTAGCGCCTACAATGAGCAGTTCTTC. V usage is TRBV4-2 and J usage is TRBJ2-1, with TRBD2 matching over 10 bases. Germline V gives CDR1 LGHNA, CDR2 YNFKEQ. The CDR3 has 16 amino acids.

In this sample, this clonotype turned up a few times. The chain carries TRBV10-3 and TRBJ2-3; D tentatively reads TRBD1 or TRBD2 (6 bases each). Germline V gene lookup returns CDR1 ENHRY and CDR2 SYGVKD. The CDR3 is 15 residues long. V was pared by 6 bases and J by 0 bases, with 13 bases between. The CDR3 region is CAISPGAASTDTQYF. The CDR3 nucleotides read TGTGCCATCAGCCCGGGGGCCGCGAGCACAGATACGCAGTATTTT.

The chain carries TRBV24-1 and TRBJ2-3; 10 bases match TRBD1. Germline V gene lookup returns CDR1 KGHDR and CDR2 SFDVKD. J was trimmed by 4 bases and V by 4 bases; bases with no gene match: 10. This CDR3 has 17 amino acids. The CDR3 nucleotides are TGTGCCACCAGTGAAAGGCGGACAGGGGGTCGAGCAGATACGCAGTATTTT. Translation: CATSERRTGGRADTQYF.

The sample holds a few counts of this clonotype. The V and J genes are TRBV20-1 and TRBJ2-3; TRBD1 might be the D (5 bases). The CDR3 is 13 amino acids. Per germline, CDR1 DFQATT and CDR2 SNEGSKA (reference sequence). V dropped 3 bases and J dropped 3 bases, with 10 bases sitting between them. CDR3 DNA: TGCAGTGCTAGCAGGGATAGTACAGATACGCAGTATTTT. Amino acids: CSASRDSTDTQYF.

This clonotype was counted between two and nine times. The CDR3 DNA reads TGTGCCAGCAGTCCATATATGAGCGGGAGCTCCTACGAGCAGTACTTC. This translates into CASSPYMSGSSYEQYF. V gene TRBV28 combines with J gene TRBJ2-7, with 8 bases fitting TRBD2. Trimming cost V 5 bases and J 0 bases; bases outside gene matches: 9. The length of the CDR3 is 16 residues. In germline, CDR1 is MDHEN, CDR2 SYDVKM.

This clonotype was recorded only once. The rearrangement links TRBV10-3 to TRBJ2-1; either TRBD1 or TRBD2 may fit D (5 bases each). The V gene lost 4 bases and the J gene lost 2 bases, with 12 bases spanning the gap. The germline V gene encodes CDR1 ENHRY and CDR2 SYGVKD. The CDR3 totals 15 residues. Written as DNA, the CDR3 is TGTGCCATCAGTGCGGGGACCAGCCCCTACAATGAGCAGTTCTTC. Translating gives CAISAGTSPYNEQFF.

This chain links TRBV24-1 with TRBJ2-7, with 11 positions matching TRBD2. The trim removed 6 bases at V and 1 base at J, leaving 4 bases unmatched. Germline V lookup: CDR1 KGHDR, CDR2 SFDVKD. The CDR3 has 15 amino acids. CDR3 coding DNA: TGTGCCACCAGTCCCTGGACTAGCGGGTCCTACGAGCAGTACTTC. Translated, it gives CATSPWTSGSYEQYF.

The chain employs TRBV20-1 and TRBJ2-6, with no clear D. The CDR3 loop spans 15 amino acids. Trimming removed 1 base from V and 0 bases from J, with 7 bases in between. The germline gives CDR1 DFQATT, CDR2 SNEGSKA (reference sequence). CDR3 DNA sequence: TGCAGTGCTAGAGGGCAGACCTCTGGGGCCAACGTCCTGACTTTC. It specifies CSARGQTSGANVLTF.